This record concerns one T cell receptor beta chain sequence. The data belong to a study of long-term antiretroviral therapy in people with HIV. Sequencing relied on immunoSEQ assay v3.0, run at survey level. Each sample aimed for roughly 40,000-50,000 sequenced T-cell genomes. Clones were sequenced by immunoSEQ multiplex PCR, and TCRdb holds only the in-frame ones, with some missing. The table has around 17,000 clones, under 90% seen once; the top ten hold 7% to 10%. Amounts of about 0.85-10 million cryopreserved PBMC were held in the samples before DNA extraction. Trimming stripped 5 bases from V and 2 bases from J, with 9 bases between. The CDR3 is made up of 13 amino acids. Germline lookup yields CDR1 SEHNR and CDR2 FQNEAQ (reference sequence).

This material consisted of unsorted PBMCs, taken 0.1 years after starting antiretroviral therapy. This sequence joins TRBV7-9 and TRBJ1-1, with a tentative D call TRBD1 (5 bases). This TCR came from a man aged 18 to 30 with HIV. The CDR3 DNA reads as TGTGCCAGCAGCCCCGGGACCAACACTGAAGCTTTCTTT. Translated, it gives CASSPGTNTEAFF.